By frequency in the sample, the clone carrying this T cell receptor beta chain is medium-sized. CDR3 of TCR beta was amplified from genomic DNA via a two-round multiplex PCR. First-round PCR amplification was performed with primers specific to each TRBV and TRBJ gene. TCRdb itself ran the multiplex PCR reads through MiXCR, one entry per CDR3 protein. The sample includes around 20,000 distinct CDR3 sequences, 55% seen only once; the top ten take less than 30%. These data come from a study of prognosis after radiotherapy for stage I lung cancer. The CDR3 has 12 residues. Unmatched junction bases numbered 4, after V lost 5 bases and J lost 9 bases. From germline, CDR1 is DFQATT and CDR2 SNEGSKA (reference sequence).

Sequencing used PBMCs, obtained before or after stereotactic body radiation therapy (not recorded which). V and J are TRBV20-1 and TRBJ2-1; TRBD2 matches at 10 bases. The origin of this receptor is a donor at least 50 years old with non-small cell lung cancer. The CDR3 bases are TGCAGTGCTTGGGCTAGCGGGAGTGAGCAGTTCTTC. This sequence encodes CSAWASGSEQFF.